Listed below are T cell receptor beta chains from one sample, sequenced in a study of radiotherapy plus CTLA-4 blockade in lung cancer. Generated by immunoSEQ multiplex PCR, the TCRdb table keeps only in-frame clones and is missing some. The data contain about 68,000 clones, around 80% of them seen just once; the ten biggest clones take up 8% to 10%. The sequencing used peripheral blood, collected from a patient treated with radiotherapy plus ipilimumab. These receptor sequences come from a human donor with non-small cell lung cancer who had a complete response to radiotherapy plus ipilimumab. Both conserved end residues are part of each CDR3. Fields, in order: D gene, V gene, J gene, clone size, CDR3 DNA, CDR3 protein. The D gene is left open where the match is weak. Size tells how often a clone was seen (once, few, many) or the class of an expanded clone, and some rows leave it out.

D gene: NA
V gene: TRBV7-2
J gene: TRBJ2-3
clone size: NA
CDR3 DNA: TGTGCCAGCAGCTTAAGTGGGTTAGATACGCAGTATTTT
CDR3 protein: CASSLSGLDTQYF

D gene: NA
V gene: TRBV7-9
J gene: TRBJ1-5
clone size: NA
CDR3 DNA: TGTGCCAGCAGCCAGGGTCCCACTCAGCCCCAGCATTTT
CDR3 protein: CASSQGPTQPQHF

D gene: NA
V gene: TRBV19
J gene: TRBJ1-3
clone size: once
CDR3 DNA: TGTGCCAGTAGTATAGATCGGGGGGTTTACGGAAACACCATATATTTT
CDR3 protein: CASSIDRGVYGNTIYF

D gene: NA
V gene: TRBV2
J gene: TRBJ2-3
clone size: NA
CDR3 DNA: TGTGCCAGCAGTGAAGATCATCAGGACAGAGGCACAGATACGCAGTATTTT
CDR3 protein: CASSEDHQDRGTDTQYF

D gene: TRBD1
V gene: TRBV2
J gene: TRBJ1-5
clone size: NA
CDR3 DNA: TGTGCCAGCAACAGGGGGAGTTATAGCAATCAGCCCCAGCATTTT
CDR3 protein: CASNRGSYSNQPQHF

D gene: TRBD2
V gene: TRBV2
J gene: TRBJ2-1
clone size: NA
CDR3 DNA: TGTGCCAGCAGGGGGCTAGCGGGATACCACAATGAGCAGTTCTTC
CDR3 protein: CASRGLAGYHNEQFF

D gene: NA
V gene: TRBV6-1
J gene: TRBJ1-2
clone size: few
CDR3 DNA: TGTGCCAGCAGTGAAGCTGGGACAACCAACTATGGCTACACCTTC
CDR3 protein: CASSEAGTTNYGYTF

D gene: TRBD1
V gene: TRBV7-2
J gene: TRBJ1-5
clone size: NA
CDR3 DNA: TGTGCCAGCAGCATAACAGGGGGCAGATTTGGCAATCAGCCCCAGCATTTT
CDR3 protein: CASSITGGRFGNQPQHF

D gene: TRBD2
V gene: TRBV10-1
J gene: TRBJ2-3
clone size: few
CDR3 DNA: TGCGCCAGCAGTGATAGGACTAGCGGCACAGATACGCAGTATTTT
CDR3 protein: CASSDRTSGTDTQYF

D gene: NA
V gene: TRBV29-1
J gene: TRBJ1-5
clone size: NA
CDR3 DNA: TGCAGCGTTGGTGTGGCAGGGGCCGGCAATCAGCCCCAGCATTTT
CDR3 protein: CSVGVAGAGNQPQHF

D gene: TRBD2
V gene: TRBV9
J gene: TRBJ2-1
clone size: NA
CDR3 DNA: TGTGCCAGCAGCCCCCGGACTAGCGGGAACAATGAGCAGTTCTTC
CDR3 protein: CASSPRTSGNNEQFF

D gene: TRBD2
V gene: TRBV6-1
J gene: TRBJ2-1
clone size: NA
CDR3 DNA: TGTGCCAGCAGTGAAAGCGGGAGGGGGTACAATGAGCAGTTCTTC
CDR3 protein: CASSESGRGYNEQFF

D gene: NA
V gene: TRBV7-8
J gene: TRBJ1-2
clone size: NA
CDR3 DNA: TGTGCCAGCAGCTTAGGGGGGGCGGAAACGAACTATGGCTACACCTTC
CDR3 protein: CASSLGGAETNYGYTF

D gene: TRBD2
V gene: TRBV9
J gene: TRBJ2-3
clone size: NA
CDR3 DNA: TGTGCCAGCACGATAGGGGCGGGAGACATAGATACGCAGTATTTT
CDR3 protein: CASTIGAGDIDTQYF

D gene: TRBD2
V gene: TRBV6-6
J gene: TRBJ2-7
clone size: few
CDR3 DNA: TGTGCCAGCAGTTACGCTAGCGGGGACCCCTACGAGCAGTACTTC
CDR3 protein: CASSYASGDPYEQYF

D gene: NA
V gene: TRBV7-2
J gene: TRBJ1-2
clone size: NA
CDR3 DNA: TGTGCCAGCAGAGGTCAGGGCTATGGCTACACCTTC
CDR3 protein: CASRGQGYGYTF

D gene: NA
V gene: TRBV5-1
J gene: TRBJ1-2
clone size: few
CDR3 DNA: TGCGCCAGCAGCTTGACAGGCGACTATGGCTACACCTTC
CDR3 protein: CASSLTGDYGYTF

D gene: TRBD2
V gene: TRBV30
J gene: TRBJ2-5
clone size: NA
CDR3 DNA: TGTGCCTGTCTGCCGGGACTAGCTGGAGAGACCCAGTACTTC
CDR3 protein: CACLPGLAGETQYF

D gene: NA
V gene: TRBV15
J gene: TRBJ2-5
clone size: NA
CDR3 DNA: TGTGCCACCAGCACAGGAGGCCGAAGAGAGACCCAGTACTTC
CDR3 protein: CATSTGGRRETQYF

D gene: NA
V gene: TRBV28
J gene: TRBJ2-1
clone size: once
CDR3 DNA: TGTGCCAGCAGTTCCCTAGTAGGGGGAGCAGGGAGGTTCTTC
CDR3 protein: CASSSLVGGAGRFF

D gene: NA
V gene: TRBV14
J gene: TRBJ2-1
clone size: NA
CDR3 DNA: TGTGCCAGCAGCCAATTCACAGGCTGGGACGTTGAGCAGTTCTTC
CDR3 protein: CASSQFTGWDVEQFF

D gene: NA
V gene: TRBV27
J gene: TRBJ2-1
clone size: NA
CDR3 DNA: TGTGCCAGCAGTTTATCCCACTCCTACAATGAGCAGTTCTTC
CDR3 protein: CASSLSHSYNEQFF

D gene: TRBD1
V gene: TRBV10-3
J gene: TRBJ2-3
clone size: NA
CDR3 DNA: TGTGCCATGGGACAGTCTAGCACAGATACGCAGTATTTT
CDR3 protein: CAMGQSSTDTQYF

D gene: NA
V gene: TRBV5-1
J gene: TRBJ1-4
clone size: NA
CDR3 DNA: TGCGCCAGCAGGGAAGTCTCAACTAATGAAAAACTGTTTTTT
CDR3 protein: CASREVSTNEKLFF

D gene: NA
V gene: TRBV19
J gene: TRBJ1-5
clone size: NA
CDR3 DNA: TGTGCCAGTACCCGTCAAAGAGGTAGCAATCAGCCCCAGCATTTT
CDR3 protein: CASTRQRGSNQPQHF

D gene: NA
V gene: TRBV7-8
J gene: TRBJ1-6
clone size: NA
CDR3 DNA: TGTGCCAGCAGCGAAAGGGGAACAGAGGTCGCTTCACCCCTCCACTTT
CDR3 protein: CASSERGTEVASPLHF

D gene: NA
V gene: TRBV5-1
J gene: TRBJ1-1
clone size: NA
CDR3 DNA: TGCGCCAGCACTCTTGGACGAAACACTGAAGCTTTCTTT
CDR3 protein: CASTLGRNTEAFF

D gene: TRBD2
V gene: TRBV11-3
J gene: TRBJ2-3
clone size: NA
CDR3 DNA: TGTGCCAGCAGCTTAATGAGCGGGAACACAGATACGCAGTATTTT
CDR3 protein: CASSLMSGNTDTQYF

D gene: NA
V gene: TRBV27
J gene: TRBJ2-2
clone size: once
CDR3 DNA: TGTGCCAGCAGTTCCTGGGGGGTCGACACCGGGGAGCTGTTTTTT
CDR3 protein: CASSSWGVDTGELFF

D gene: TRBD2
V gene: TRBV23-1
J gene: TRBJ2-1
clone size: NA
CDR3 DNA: TGCGCCAGCAGTCAATCCGTACAGCGGGGGAACAATGAGCAGTTCTTC
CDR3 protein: CASSQSVQRGNNEQFF

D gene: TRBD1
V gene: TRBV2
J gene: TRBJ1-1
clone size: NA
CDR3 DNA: TGTGCCAGCCAGGACAGGGAAGCTTTCTTT
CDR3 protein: CASQDREAFF

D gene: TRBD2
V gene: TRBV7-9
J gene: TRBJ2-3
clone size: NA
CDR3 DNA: TGTGCCAGCAGCCCGAGACTAGCGGGTCCGGATACGCAGTATTTT
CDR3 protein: CASSPRLAGPDTQYF

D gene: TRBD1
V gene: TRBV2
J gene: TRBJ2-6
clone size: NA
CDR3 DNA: TGTGCCAGCATGACAGGGCGTTACTCTGGGGCCAACGTCCTGACTTTC
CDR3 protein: CASMTGRYSGANVLTF

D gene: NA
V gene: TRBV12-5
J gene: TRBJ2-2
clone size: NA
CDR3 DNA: TGTGCTAGTGGTTTGGTATTATCTATCGGGGGCGGAAGGTCTCCCGGGGAGCTGTTTTTT
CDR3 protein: CASGLVLSIGGGRSPGELFF

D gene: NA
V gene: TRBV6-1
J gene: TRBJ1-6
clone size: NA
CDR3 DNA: TGTGCCAGCAGTTCACGGGGCTACGATAATTCACCCCTCCACTTT
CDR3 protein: CASSSRGYDNSPLHF